These T cell receptor beta chains were read from a single sample in a study of blood T cells in healthy people across ages. TCRdb redid the calling of the 5' RACE reads with MiXCR, one entry per CDR3 protein. The sample shows around 500,000 distinct CDR3 sequences, under 55% of them seen only once. Sequenced input: blood. The receptors were gathered from an older man in good health. Both conserved end residues are part of each CDR3. D genes are given only for firm matches. Not all rows give a size; the values are once, few, many and, for expanded clones, a class.

j_gene | d_gene | len | abundance | v_gene | CDR3aa | CDR3nt
TRBJ2-7 | . | 13 | . | TRBV28 | CASSDPGTLEQYF | TGTGCCAGCAGTGACCCAGGAACCCTCGAGCAGTACTTC
TRBJ1-5 | . | 13 | . | TRBV28 | CASNGNGNQPQHF | TGTGCCAGCAATGGAAACGGGAATCAGCCCCAGCATTTT
TRBJ2-1 | TRBD2 | 15 | . | TRBV3-1 | CASSTSGGSYNEQFF | TGTGCCAGCAGCACAAGCGGGGGCTCCTACAATGAGCAGTTCTTC
TRBJ2-5 | . | 12 | few | TRBV6-2/TRBV6-3 | CASSYWGNEQYF | TGTGCCAGCAGTTACTGGGGTAATGAGCAGTACTTC
TRBJ2-1 | TRBD2 | 17 | few | TRBV5-1 | CASSLPGLAGGYNEQFF | TGCGCCAGCAGCCTCCCGGGACTAGCGGGAGGATACAATGAGCAGTTCTTC
TRBJ2-3 | . | 14 | . | TRBV29-1 | CSVEVGGIPDTQYF | TGCAGCGTTGAAGTGGGTGGGATCCCAGATACGCAGTATTTT
TRBJ2-7 | TRBD2 | 15 | . | TRBV7-2 | CASSSRTSGGYEQYF | TGTGCCAGCAGCTCACGGACTAGCGGGGGCTACGAGCAGTACTTC
TRBJ1-2 | . | 14 | few | TRBV7-2 | CASTGETSNYGYTF | TGTGCCAGCACCGGGGAGACGTCTAACTATGGCTACACCTTC
TRBJ1-1 | . | 13 | . | TRBV28 | CASSPPRDTEAFF | TGTGCCAGCAGTCCCCCGAGAGACACTGAAGCTTTCTTT
TRBJ1-2 | . | 14 | few | TRBV12-3/TRBV12-4 | CASSLELGHYGYTF | TGTGCCAGCAGTTTAGAGCTAGGCCACTATGGCTACACCTTC
TRBJ2-4 | TRBD1 | 14 | few | TRBV25-1 | CASSDSRGPSIQYF | TGTGCCAGCAGTGATTCCAGGGGGCCGAGCATTCAGTACTTC
TRBJ2-1 | . | 15 | . | TRBV20-1 | CSARQGPPPYNEQFF | TGCAGTGCTAGACAGGGTCCTCCCCCCTACAATGAGCAGTTCTTC
TRBJ2-1 | TRBD1 | 14 | . | TRBV29-1 | CSVGGQESRNEQFF | TGCAGCGTGGGGGGACAGGAGTCTCGCAATGAGCAGTTCTTC
TRBJ2-5 | TRBD1 | 13 | . | TRBV2 | CASRGQNEETQYF | TGTGCCAGCAGGGGACAGAACGAAGAGACCCAGTACTTC
TRBJ1-4 | TRBD1 | 15 | once | TRBV10-3 | CAISEQGVSNEKLFF | TGTGCCATCAGCGAACAGGGGGTCTCTAATGAAAAACTGTTTTTT
TRBJ2-7 | TRBD1 | 15 | . | TRBV28 | CASTNWGTVSYEQYF | TGTGCCAGCACCAACTGGGGGACAGTGTCCTACGAGCAGTACTTC
TRBJ2-3 | . | 13 | . | TRBV6-2/TRBV6-3 | CASSLPIGDTQYF | TGTGCCAGCAGTCTACCAATAGGGGATACGCAGTATTTT
TRBJ2-7 | TRBD2 | 15 | . | TRBV7-7 | CASSSLGGGIGEQYF | TGTGCTAGCAGCTCCCTAGGCGGGGGAATAGGCGAGCAGTACTTC
TRBJ1-1 | . | 15 | . | TRBV29-1 | CSVEKDSMINTEAFF | TGCAGCGTTGAGAAAGACAGTATGATTAACACTGAAGCTTTCTTT
TRBJ1-1 | . | 14 | once | TRBV12-3/TRBV12-4 | CASSFGRERTGAFF | TGTGCCAGCAGTTTTGGCAGGGAACGCACTGGAGCTTTCTTT
TRBJ2-1 | . | 13 | . | TRBV9 | CARSVVSGGEQFF | TGTGCCCGCAGCGTAGTCTCCGGTGGCGAGCAGTTCTTC
TRBJ2-7 | . | 14 | . | TRBV20-1 | CSASQGLAGYEQYF | TGCAGTGCTAGTCAAGGGCTAGCAGGCTACGAGCAGTACTTC
TRBJ2-1 | TRBD2 | 16 | . | TRBV27 | CASSPTLPAGDNEQFF | TGTGCCAGCAGTCCCACTTTGCCAGCGGGGGACAATGAGCAGTTCTTC
TRBJ2-1 | . | 16 | few | TRBV7-2 | CASSLVVSGGSNEQFF | TGTGCCAGCAGCTTAGTGGTTAGCGGAGGGTCCAATGAGCAGTTCTTC
TRBJ2-1 | . | 14 | . | TRBV7-8 | CVSSLGVTYNEQFF | TGTGTCAGCAGCTTAGGCGTCACCTACAATGAGCAGTTCTTC
TRBJ2-5 | TRBD2 | 18 | . | TRBV7-2 | CASSLAGSGRGSYNEQYF | TGTGCCAGCAGCTTAGCGGGTAGCGGGAGGGGGTCCTACAATGAGCAGTACTTC
TRBJ2-1 | TRBD1 | 17 | . | TRBV20-1 | CSATRRGGRGPNNEQFF | TGCAGTGCTACCCGCCGGGGAGGCAGGGGGCCGAACAATGAGCAGTTCTTC
TRBJ2-7 | TRBD1 | 15 | . | TRBV7-2 | CASRPTPGQPYEQYF | TGTGCCAGCAGGCCGACCCCGGGACAGCCTTACGAGCAGTACTTC
TRBJ2-2 | . | 17 | . | TRBV6-2/TRBV6-3 | CASSYHIGGPDTGELFF | TGTGCCAGCAGTTACCATATCGGGGGGCCGGACACCGGGGAGCTGTTTTTT
TRBJ2-5 | . | 13 | few | TRBV10-3 | CAIKEGDQETQYF | TGTGCCATCAAGGAGGGGGACCAAGAGACCCAGTACTTC
TRBJ2-2 | . | 14 | few | TRBV29-1 | CSVGQGFNTGELFF | TGCAGCGTTGGGCAGGGCTTCAACACCGGGGAGCTGTTTTTT
TRBJ2-1 | . | 13 | . | TRBV6-2/TRBV6-3 | CASSYSPTIEQFF | TGTGCCAGCAGTTACTCCCCTACAATTGAGCAGTTCTTC
TRBJ2-5 | . | 16 | few | TRBV10-3 | CAISSTRDSHQGTQYF | TGTGCCATCAGTAGCACCCGGGACTCCCACCAGGGGACCCAGTACTTC
TRBJ1-2 | . | 12 | few | TRBV7-2 | CASSFSFYGYTF | TGTGCCAGCAGCTTTTCGTTCTATGGCTACACCTTC
TRBJ2-7 | . | 16 | few | TRBV11-2 | CASSFATGSRGYEQYF | TGTGCCAGCAGCTTCGCCACCGGATCCAGGGGCTACGAGCAGTACTTC
TRBJ1-2 | . | 15 | . | TRBV4-1 | CASSQGQLTNYGYTF | TGCGCCAGCAGCCAAGGGCAGTTAACCAACTATGGCTACACCTTC
TRBJ1-5 | . | 15 | few | TRBV7-9 | CASSLAGISNQPQHF | TGTGCCAGCAGCTTAGCGGGGATTAGCAATCAGCCCCAGCATTTT
TRBJ1-2 | . | 13 | . | TRBV6-5 | CASSAGALYGFTF | TGTGCCAGCAGCGCCGGAGCCCTATATGGCTTCACCTTC
TRBJ2-5 | . | 15 | . | TRBV4-1 | CASSQDGTGLETQYF | TGCGCCAGCAGCCAAGATGGTACAGGGCTAGAGACCCAGTACTTC
TRBJ2-6 | . | 14 | . | TRBV6-4 | CASSGTPGANVLTF | TGTGCCAGCAGTGGTACTCCTGGGGCCAACGTCCTGACTTTC
TRBJ2-3 | . | 10 | once | TRBV6-2/TRBV6-3 | CASRSDTQYF | TGTGCCAGCCGTTCAGATACGCAGTATTTT
TRBJ2-7 | . | 14 | . | TRBV7-2 | CASSLGGTDYEQYF | TGTGCCAGCAGCTTAGGGGGGACCGATTACGAGCAGTACTTC
TRBJ2-7 | TRBD2 | 16 | . | TRBV4-1 | CASSTGLAGEVYEQYF | TGCGCCAGCAGCACCGGACTAGCGGGAGAAGTTTACGAGCAGTACTTC
TRBJ2-6 | . | 16 | . | TRBV5-1 | CASSAWPAPGANVLTF | TGCGCCAGCAGCGCCTGGCCTGCACCAGGGGCCAACGTCCTGACTTTC
TRBJ1-1 | TRBD1 | 12 | . | TRBV25-1 | CASSEWDRQAFF | TGTGCCAGCAGTGAGTGGGACAGGCAAGCTTTCTTT
TRBJ2-3 | TRBD1 | 16 | . | TRBV24-1 | CATSDARGSEKDTQYF | TGTGCCACCAGTGATGCCAGGGGGAGTGAGAAAGATACGCAGTATTTT
TRBJ2-7 | . | 15 | . | TRBV4-1 | CASSQGEGEPYEQYF | TGCGCCAGCAGCCAAGGTGAGGGTGAACCCTACGAGCAGTACTTC
TRBJ2-5 | . | 15 | many | TRBV6-6 | CASSYARETQETQYF | TGTGCCAGCAGTTACGCCCGGGAGACCCAAGAGACCCAGTACTTC
TRBJ1-1 | TRBD1 | 15 | . | TRBV3-1 | CASNQWTGKNTEAFF | TGTGCCAGCAACCAATGGACAGGGAAGAACACTGAAGCTTTCTTT
TRBJ1-1 | . | 14 | . | TRBV11-1 | CASNPGGGTLEAFF | TGTGCCAGCAACCCTGGGGGGGGCACGCTCGAAGCTTTCTTT
TRBJ2-7 | . | 16 | . | TRBV6-1 | CASSETFLGTDYEQYF | TGTGCCAGCAGTGAAACCTTTTTGGGGACGGACTACGAGCAGTACTTC
TRBJ2-5 | . | 14 | . | TRBV11-2 | CASSISGRQETQYF | TGTGCCAGCAGTATTAGTGGGCGCCAAGAGACCCAGTACTTC
TRBJ2-5 | TRBD2 | 14 | few | TRBV29-1 | CSVEAGGMGETQYF | TGCAGCGTTGAAGCGGGAGGGATGGGAGAGACCCAGTACTTC
TRBJ1-2 | TRBD1 | 13 | . | TRBV7-3 | CASSRDRGWGYTF | TGTGCCAGCAGCCGGGACAGGGGTTGGGGCTACACCTTC
TRBJ2-2 | TRBD2 | 15 | . | TRBV7-3 | CASSLTRRGRGELFF | TGTGCCAGCAGCTTAACGCGGCGCGGGAGAGGGGAGCTGTTTTTT
TRBJ1-2 | . | 12 | many | TRBV6-5 | CASSNQGYGYTF | TGTGCCAGCAGTAACCAGGGATATGGCTACACCTTC
TRBJ2-1 | . | 17 | once | TRBV6-2/TRBV6-3 | CASSSDRLVPPYNEQFF | TGTGCCAGCAGCTCCGACCGACTAGTCCCTCCCTACAATGAGCAGTTCTTC